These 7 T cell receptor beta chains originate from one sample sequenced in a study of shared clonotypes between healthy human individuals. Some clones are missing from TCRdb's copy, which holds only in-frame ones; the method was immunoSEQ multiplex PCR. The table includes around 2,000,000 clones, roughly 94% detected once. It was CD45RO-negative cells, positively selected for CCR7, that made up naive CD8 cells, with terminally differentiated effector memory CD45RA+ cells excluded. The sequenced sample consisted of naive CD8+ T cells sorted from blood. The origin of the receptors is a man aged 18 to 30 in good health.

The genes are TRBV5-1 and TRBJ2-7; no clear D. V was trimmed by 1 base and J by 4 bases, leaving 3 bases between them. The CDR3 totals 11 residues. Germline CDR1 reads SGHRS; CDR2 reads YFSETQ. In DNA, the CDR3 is TGCGCCAGCAGCTTGAAGTACGAGCAGTACTTC. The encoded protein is CASSLKYEQYF.

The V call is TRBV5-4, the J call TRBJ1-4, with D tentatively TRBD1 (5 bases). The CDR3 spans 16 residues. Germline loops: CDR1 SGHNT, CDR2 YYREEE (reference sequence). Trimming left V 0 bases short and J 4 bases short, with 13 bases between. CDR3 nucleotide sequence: TGTGCCAGCAGCTTGGCGGAGGGAGGGGATAATGAAAAACTGTTTTTT. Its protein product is CASSLAEGGDNEKLFF. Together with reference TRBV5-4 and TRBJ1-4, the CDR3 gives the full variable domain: ETGVTQSPTHLIKTRGQQVTLRCSSQSGHNTVSWYQQALGQGPQFIFQYYREEENGRGNFPPRFSGLQFPNYSSELNVNALELDDSALYLCASSLAEGGDNEKLFFGSGTQLSVL.

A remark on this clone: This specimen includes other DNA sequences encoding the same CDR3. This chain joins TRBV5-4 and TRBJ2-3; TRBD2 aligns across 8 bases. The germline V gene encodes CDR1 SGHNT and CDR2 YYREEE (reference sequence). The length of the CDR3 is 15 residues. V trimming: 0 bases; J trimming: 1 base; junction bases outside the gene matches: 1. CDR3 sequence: CASSLGSGGTDTQYF. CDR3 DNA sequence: TGTGCCAGCAGCTTGGGTAGCGGGGGCACAGATACGCAGTATTTT.

The CDR3 nucleotides are TGTGCCAGCAGTCCCCTTGGGGGTGTCATGGAGACCCAGTACTTC. Its protein is CASSPLGGVMETQYF. The chain employs TRBV6-5 and TRBJ2-5; D might be TRBD1 or TRBD2, each matching 5 bases. Germline V gene lookup returns CDR1 MNHEY and CDR2 SVGAGI. V lost 5 bases and J lost 5, with 18 bases in between. The CDR3 runs to 15 residues.

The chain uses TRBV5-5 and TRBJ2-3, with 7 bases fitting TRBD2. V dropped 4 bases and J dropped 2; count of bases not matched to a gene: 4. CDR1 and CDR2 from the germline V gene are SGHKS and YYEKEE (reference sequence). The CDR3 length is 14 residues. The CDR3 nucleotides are TGTGCCAGCAGCGGGGGGACTACCACAGATACGCAGTATTTT. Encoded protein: CASSGGTTTDTQYF.

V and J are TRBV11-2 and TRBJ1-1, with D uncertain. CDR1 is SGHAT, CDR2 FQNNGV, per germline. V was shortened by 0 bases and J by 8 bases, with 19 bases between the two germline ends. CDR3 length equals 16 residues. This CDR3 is CASSLEGPGWLAEAFF. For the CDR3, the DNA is TGTGCCAGCAGCTTAGAAGGACCGGGCTGGTTAGCCGAAGCTTTCTTT.

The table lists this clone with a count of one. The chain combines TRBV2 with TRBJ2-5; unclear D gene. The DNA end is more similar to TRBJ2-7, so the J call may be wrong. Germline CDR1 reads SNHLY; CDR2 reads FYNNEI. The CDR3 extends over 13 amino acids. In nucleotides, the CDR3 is TGTGCCAGCAGGAAAAGGTCCTCCTACGAGCAGTACTTC. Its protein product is CASRKRSSYEQYF.